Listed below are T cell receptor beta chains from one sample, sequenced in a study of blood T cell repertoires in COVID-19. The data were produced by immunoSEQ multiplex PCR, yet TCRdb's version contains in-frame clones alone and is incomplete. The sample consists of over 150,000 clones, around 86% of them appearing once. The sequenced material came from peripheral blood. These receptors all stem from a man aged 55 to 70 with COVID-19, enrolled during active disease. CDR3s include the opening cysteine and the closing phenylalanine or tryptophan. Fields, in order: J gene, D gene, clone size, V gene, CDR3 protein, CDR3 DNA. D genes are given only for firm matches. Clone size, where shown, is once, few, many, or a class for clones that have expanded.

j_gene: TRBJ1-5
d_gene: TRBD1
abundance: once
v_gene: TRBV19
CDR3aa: CASSRTGPYSNQPQHF
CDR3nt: TGTGCCAGTAGTAGGACAGGGCCCTATAGCAATCAGCCCCAGCATTTT

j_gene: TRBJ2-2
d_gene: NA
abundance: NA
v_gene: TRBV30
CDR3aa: CAWITTNANTGELFF
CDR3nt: TGTGCCTGGATAACAACTAACGCGAACACCGGGGAGCTGTTTTTT

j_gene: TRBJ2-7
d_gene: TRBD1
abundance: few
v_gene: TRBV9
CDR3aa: CASSARTGTSYEQYF
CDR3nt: TGTGCCAGCAGCGCCCGGACAGGGACATCCTACGAGCAGTACTTC

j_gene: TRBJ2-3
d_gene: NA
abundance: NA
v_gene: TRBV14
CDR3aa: CASNLGGVNTDTQYF
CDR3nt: TGTGCCAGCAACCTCGGGGGAGTTAACACAGATACGCAGTATTTT

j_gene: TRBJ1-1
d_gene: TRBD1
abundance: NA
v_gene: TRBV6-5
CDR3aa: CASSYSSGGNTEAFF
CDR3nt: TGTGCCAGCAGTTACTCTTCAGGGGGGAACACTGAAGCTTTCTTT

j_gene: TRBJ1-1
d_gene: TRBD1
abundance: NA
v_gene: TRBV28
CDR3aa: CASRQLTGGPGAFF
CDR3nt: TGTGCCAGCAGACAATTGACAGGGGGCCCGGGAGCTTTCTTT

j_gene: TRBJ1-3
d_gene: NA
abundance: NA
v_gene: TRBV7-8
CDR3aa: CASSLRTQSGNTIYF
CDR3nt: TGTGCCAGCAGCTTACGGACACAGTCTGGAAACACCATATATTTT

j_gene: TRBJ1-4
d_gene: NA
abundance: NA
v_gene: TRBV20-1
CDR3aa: CSASWALTNEKLFF
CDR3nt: TGCAGTGCTAGTTGGGCCTTAACTAATGAAAAACTGTTTTTT

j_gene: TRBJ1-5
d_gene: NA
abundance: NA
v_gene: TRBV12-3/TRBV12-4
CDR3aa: CASSTDRNQPQHF
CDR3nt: TGTGCCAGCAGTACTGACAGAAATCAGCCCCAGCATTTT

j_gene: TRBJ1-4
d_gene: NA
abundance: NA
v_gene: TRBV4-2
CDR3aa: CASSPGLGTTNEKLFF
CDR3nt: TGTGCCAGCAGCCCTGGACTGGGAACAACTAATGAAAAACTGTTTTTT

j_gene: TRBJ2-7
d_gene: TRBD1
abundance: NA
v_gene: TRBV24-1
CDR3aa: CATSDPGDSSEQYF
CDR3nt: TGTGCCACCAGTGATCCCGGGGACAGTAGCGAGCAGTACTTC

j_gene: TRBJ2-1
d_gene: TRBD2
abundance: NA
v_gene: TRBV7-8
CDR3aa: CASSPGTSGRAYEQFF
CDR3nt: TGTGCCAGCAGCCCGGGGACTAGCGGGAGGGCCTATGAGCAGTTCTTC

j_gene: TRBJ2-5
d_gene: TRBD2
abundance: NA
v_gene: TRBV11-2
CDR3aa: CASSLQRGSQETQYF
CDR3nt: TGTGCCAGCAGCTTACAGCGGGGGTCCCAAGAGACCCAGTACTTC

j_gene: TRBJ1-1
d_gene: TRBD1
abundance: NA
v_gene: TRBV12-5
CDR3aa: CASGAGTVNTEAFF
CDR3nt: TGTGCTAGTGGCGCCGGGACAGTGAACACTGAAGCTTTCTTT

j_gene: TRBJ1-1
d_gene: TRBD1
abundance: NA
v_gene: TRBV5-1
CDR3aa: CASSGGGSGTEAFF
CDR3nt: TGCGCCAGCAGCGGAGGGGGCAGCGGCACTGAAGCTTTCTTT

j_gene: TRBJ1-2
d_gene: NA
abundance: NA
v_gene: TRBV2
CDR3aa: CASSVQGYNAGYTF
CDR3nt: TGTGCCAGCAGTGTGCAGGGTTACAATGCTGGCTACACCTTC

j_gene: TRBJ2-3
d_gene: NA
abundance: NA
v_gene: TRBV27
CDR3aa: CASRPSIPDTQYF
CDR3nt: TGTGCCAGCAGACCCAGTATACCAGATACGCAGTATTTT